These 11 T cell receptor beta chains share one sample of origin, sequenced in a study of T cell responses to AZD1222 COVID-19 vaccine. Repertoires were generated with immunoSEQ multiplex PCR, while TCRdb's copy carries only in-frame clones and drops some. In the table there are around 130,000 clones, about 88% of which are singletons. Source: peripheral blood, taken on day 0 of MenACWY control vaccination. These receptors originate from an adult in good health.

The chain recombines TRBV27 with TRBJ2-7; the D is unclear. Deletions cut 4 bases from V and 4 bases from J, with 8 bases between. This CDR3 is built from 12 residues. From germline, CDR1 is MNHEY and CDR2 SMNVEV (reference sequence). The chain's CDR3 is CASSSTRYEQYF. The DNA of the CDR3 is TGTGCCAGCAGTTCTACCCGTTACGAGCAGTACTTC.

The CDR3 loop is CASSSMTGTAEAFF. CDR3 sequence (DNA): TGTGCCAGCAGTTCGATGACGGGAACGGCTGAAGCTTTCTTT. V and J are TRBV28 and TRBJ1-1, with D unclear. The V gene lost 4 bases and the J gene lost 6 bases, with 15 bases spanning the gap. There are 14 residues in the CDR3. Germline values: CDR1 MDHEN, CDR2 SYDVKM.

The J gene is TRBJ2-2, the V gene TRBV28; D gene uncertain. This CDR3 contains 14 residues. From germline, CDR1 is MDHEN and CDR2 SYDVKM. V was cut by 7 bases and J by 6 bases, with 15 bases left in between. CDR3 residues: CASTPLAGPGELFF. CDR3 nucleotides: TGTGCCAGCACCCCGCTTGCAGGACCCGGGGAGCTGTTTTTT.

The V call is TRBV11-2, the J call TRBJ2-1; 9 nucleotides line up with TRBD2. V was pared by 5 bases and J by 4 bases, with 6 bases of the junction left unmatched. CDR1 is SGHAT and CDR2 is FQNNGV in the germline V gene. The CDR3 has 15 amino acids. CDR3 loop: CASSTGLAQYNEQFF. CDR3 DNA sequence: TGTGCCAGCAGCACCGGACTAGCGCAGTACAATGAGCAGTTCTTC. Full variable domain (missing parts from reference TRBV11-2 and TRBJ2-1): EAGVAQSPRYKIIEKRQSVAFWCNPISGHATLYWYQQILGQGPKLLIQFQNNGVVDDSQLPKDRFSAERLKGVDSTLKIQPAKLEDSAVYLCASSTGLAQYNEQFFGPGTRLTVL.

The J gene is TRBJ1-2, the V gene TRBV27; D gene unclear. V lost 8 bases to trimming and J lost 5 bases, with 15 bases between them. This CDR3 is 13 amino acids long. Germline V gene sequence: CDR1 MNHEY, CDR2 SMNVEV (reference sequence). This chain's CDR3 is CASSQFPEYGYTF. DNA of the CDR3: TGTGCCAGCTCCCAGTTTCCCGAGTATGGCTACACCTTC.

The chain recombines TRBV19 with TRBJ2-2; the D gene is possibly TRBD2 (6 bases). V was cut by 5 bases and J by 2 bases, with 9 bases left in between. Germline values: CDR1 LNHDA, CDR2 SQIVND (reference sequence). The CDR3 length is 14 residues. CDR3 in DNA: TGTGCCAGTAGTCTTAGCGGTAACACCGGGGAGCTGTTTTTT. Translated, it gives CASSLSGNTGELFF.

The J gene is TRBJ1-2, the V gene TRBV27; possibly TRBD1 for D (5 bases). Trimming took off 2 bases at V and 3 bases at J, with 13 bases between the two ends. The germline gives CDR1 MNHEY, CDR2 SMNVEV (reference sequence). CDR3 length: 15 residues. CDR3 protein: CASSLQGIGYYGYTF. The CDR3 bases are TGTGCCAGCAGTTTACAGGGAATTGGTTACTATGGCTACACCTTC.

This chain links TRBV28 with TRBJ2-5; 7 positions match TRBD2. Germline loops: CDR1 MDHEN, CDR2 SYDVKM. The V segment lost 6 bases and the J segment 4 bases; nucleotides outside the gene matches: 11. The CDR3 spans 15 residues. The DNA for the CDR3 is TGTGCCAGCAGCCGCGGGGGTAGCGGAATAGAGACCCAGTACTTC. Protein product: CASSRGGSGIETQYF.

This clone was counted at least ten times. V usage is TRBV9 and J usage is TRBJ2-7, with D possibly matching TRBD1 (6 bases). Trimming left V 4 bases short and J 2 bases short, with 16 bases between. CDR3 length: 15 amino acids. Germline CDR1 SGDLS, CDR2 YYNGEE. The CDR3 loop is CASSPQPGVAYEQYF. The CDR3, as DNA: TGTGCCAGCAGCCCCCAACCAGGGGTGGCCTACGAGCAGTACTTC. Drawing the rest from reference TRBV9 and TRBJ2-7, the complete variable domain is DSGVTQTPKHLITATGQRVTLRCSPRSGDLSVYWYQQSLDQGLQFLIQYYNGEERAKGNILERFSAQQFPDLHSELNLSSLELGDSALYFCASSPQPGVAYEQYFGPGTRLTVT.

The chain has TRBV30 and TRBJ1-5; TRBD1 is a possible D gene (6 bases). The CDR3 covers 15 residues. CDR1 and CDR2 from the germline V gene are GTSNPN and SVGIG (reference sequence). Deletions cut 3 bases from V and 3 bases from J, with 15 bases between. The CDR3 DNA follows: TGTGCCTGGAGCAACAGGGCCTATCCCAATCAGCCCCAGCATTTT. Residues: CAWSNRAYPNQPQHF. The variable domain in full, completed from reference TRBV30 and TRBJ1-5, reads SQTIHQWPATLVQPVGSPLSLECTVEGTSNPNLYWYRQAAGRGLQLLFYSVGIGQISSEVPQNLSASRPQDRQFILSSKKLLLSDSGFYLCAWSNRAYPNQPQHFGDGTRLSIL.

The count of this clone is one. The chain combines TRBV28 with TRBJ2-7, with 7 nucleotides matching TRBD1. From germline, CDR1 is MDHEN and CDR2 SYDVKM. The CDR3 has 15 amino acids. V dropped 3 bases and J dropped 1; count of bases not matched to a gene: 6. CDR3 amino acids: CASSFIGTASYEQYF. The CDR3 nucleotides read TGTGCCAGCAGTTTCATCGGGACAGCATCCTACGAGCAGTACTTC.